This TCR beta chain was obtained from a study of technical replicates of blood from several donors. Losses at the gene ends were 7 bases for V and 11 bases for J; bases not matched to a gene: 14. Germline V gene sequence: CDR1 SNHLY, CDR2 FYNNEI. The CDR3 is 14 amino acids. Some clones are missing from TCRdb's copy, which holds only in-frame ones; the method was immunoSEQ multiplex PCR. The profile covers under 20,000 clones, with 65% to 90% appearing a single time and 12% taken by the ten largest. V usage is TRBV2 and J usage is TRBJ2-1; 7 nucleotides line up with TRBD2. The sample comprised PBMCs. The sequence came from a human donor in good health. In DNA, the CDR3 is TGTGCCAGCATTCCCGGGACTACACACGATCAGCAGTTCTTC. As protein: CASIPGTTHDQQFF.